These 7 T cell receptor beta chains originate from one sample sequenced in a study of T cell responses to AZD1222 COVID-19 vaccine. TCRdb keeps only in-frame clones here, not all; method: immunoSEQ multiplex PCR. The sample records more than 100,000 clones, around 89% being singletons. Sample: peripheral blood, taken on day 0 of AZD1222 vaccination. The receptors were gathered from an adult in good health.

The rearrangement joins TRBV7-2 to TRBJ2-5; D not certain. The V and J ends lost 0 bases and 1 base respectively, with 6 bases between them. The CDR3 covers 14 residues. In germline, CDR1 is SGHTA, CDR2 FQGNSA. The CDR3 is CASSLAGPQETQYF. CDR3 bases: TGTGCCAGCAGCTTAGCGGGTCCCCAAGAGACCCAGTACTTC.

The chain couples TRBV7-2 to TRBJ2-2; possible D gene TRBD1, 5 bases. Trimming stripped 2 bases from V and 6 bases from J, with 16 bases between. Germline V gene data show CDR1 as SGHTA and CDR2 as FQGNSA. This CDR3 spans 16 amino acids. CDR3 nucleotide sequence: TGTGCCAGCAGCTTAAACGGCGCAGGGAATGCCGGGGAGCTGTTTTTT. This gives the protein CASSLNGAGNAGELFF.

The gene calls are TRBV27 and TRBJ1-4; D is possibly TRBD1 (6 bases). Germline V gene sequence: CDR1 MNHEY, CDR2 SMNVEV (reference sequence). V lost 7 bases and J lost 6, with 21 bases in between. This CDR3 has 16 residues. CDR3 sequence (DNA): TGTGCCAGCAAACTAAAAATGGACAGCCTTTATGAAAAACTGTTTTTT. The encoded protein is CASKLKMDSLYEKLFF. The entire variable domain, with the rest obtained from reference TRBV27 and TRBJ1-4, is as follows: EAQVTQNPRYLITVTGKKLTVTCSQNMNHEYMSWYRQDPGLGLRQIYYSMNVEVTDKGDVPEGYKVSRKEKRNFPLILESPSPNQTSLYFCASKLKMDSLYEKLFFGSGTQLSVL.

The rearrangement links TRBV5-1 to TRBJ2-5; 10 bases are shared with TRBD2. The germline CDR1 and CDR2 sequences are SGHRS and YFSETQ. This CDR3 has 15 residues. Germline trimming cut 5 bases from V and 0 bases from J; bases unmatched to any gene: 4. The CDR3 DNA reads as TGCGCCAGCAGGCCCGGACTAGCGGACCAAGAGACCCAGTACTTC. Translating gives CASRPGLADQETQYF.

This CDR3 is CASRGEVSGPNYGYTF. CDR3 in DNA: TGTGCCAGCAGGGGAGAGGTATCAGGGCCTAACTATGGCTACACCTTC. The chain uses TRBV4-2 and TRBJ1-2; a weak D match, TRBD1 (5 bases). From germline, CDR1 is LGHNA and CDR2 YNFKEQ. CDR3 length equals 16 residues. Between the trimmed V and J ends, which lost 6 bases and 0 bases, there was a span of 17 bases.

In DNA, the CDR3 is TGTGCCATCAGTGATTCGAACTATGGCTACACCTTC. It encodes CAISDSNYGYTF. V usage is TRBV10-3 and J usage is TRBJ1-2; D gene unclear. Trimming pared 3 bases from V and 2 bases from J, leaving 4 bases between. The CDR3 contains 12 residues. Per germline, CDR1 ENHRY and CDR2 SYGVKD.

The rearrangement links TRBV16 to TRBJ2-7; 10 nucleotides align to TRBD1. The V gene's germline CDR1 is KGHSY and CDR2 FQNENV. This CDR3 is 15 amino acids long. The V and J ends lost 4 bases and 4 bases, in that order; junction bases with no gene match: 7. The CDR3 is CASSPTGGSLYEQYF. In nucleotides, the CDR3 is TGTGCCAGCAGCCCGACAGGGGGCTCTCTTTACGAGCAGTACTTC.